These 9 T cell receptor beta chains were sequenced from one sample in a study of T cell repertoires in cytomegalovirus infection. TCRdb ran MiXCR on the reads and lists one entry per CDR3 protein. The sample records 100,000 to 150,000 distinct CDR3 sequences, 8.8% being singletons. The sample consisted of PBMCs. Receptor source: a human donor in good health (CMV status not recorded). Some clones in this sample may be carry-over from other donors' samples.

This clonotype was seen many times. This chain links TRBV6-5 with TRBJ1-1; 8 bases line up with TRBD1. This CDR3 has 12 amino acids. Trimming at V came to 8 bases and at J to 7 bases, leaving 6 bases not matched to a gene. Germline V gene sequence: CDR1 MNHEY, CDR2 SVGAGI. CDR3 sequence (DNA): TGTGCCAGCGGAACAACAGGGGGTGAAGCTTTCTTT. It encodes CASGTTGGEAFF.

This clonotype appeared many times. The rearrangement uses TRBV19 and TRBJ1-5, with D tentatively TRBD1 (6 bases). Germline V gene data show CDR1 as LNHDA and CDR2 as SQIVND (reference sequence). Trimming pared 6 bases from V and 2 bases from J, leaving 17 bases between. The length of the CDR3 is 16 residues. The chain's CDR3 is CASSHIQGGGNQPQHF. In DNA, the CDR3 is TGTGCCAGTAGCCACATACAGGGCGGAGGCAATCAGCCCCAGCATTTT.

This clonotype was counted ten times or more. The gene calls are TRBV7-2 and TRBJ1-3; no clear D. The germline V gene encodes CDR1 SGHTA and CDR2 FQGNSA. Trimming cost V 6 bases and J 0 bases, with 12 bases left between them. The length of the CDR3 is 15 residues. The DNA of the CDR3 is TGTGCCAGCAGTCAACAGATGAGCTCTGGAAACACCATATATTTT. Translating it yields CASSQQMSSGNTIYF.

Note on this clonotype: A much larger clone lies one base from this, so it may be a read error. The V gene is TRBV29-1, the J gene TRBJ1-4; D call uncertain. The CDR3 sequence is 13 residues long. Trimming cost V 7 bases and J 0 bases, with 9 bases left between them. Looked up from germline, CDR1 is SQVTM and CDR2 is ANQGSEA. The CDR3 nucleotides are TGCAGCGCAGGACCGGCAACTAATGAAAAACTGTTTTTT. This sequence encodes CSAGPATNEKLFF.

The genes are TRBV25-1 and TRBJ1-5, with D perhaps matching TRBD1 (6 bases). V was trimmed by 3 bases and J by 5 bases, leaving 11 bases between them. From germline, CDR1 is MGHDK and CDR2 SYGVNS. This CDR3 has 14 amino acids. CDR3 DNA sequence: TGTGCCAGCAGTGACACAGGGTCCTATCAGCCCCAGCATTTT. This codes for CASSDTGSYQPQHF.

This chain joins TRBV19 and TRBJ2-5; possibly TRBD2 for D (6 bases). V lost 3 bases, J lost 4 bases, and 9 bases lay in between. Looked up from germline, CDR1 is LNHDA and CDR2 is SQIVND (reference sequence). This CDR3 comprises 13 residues. The CDR3 is CASSIPGVETQYF. The CDR3 coding sequence is TGTGCCAGTAGTATTCCGGGGGTAGAGACCCAGTACTTC.

This rearrangement joins TRBV20-1 to TRBJ2-7, with D maybe TRBD2 (5 bases). With 4 bases removed from V and 4 bases from J, the gap between germline ends came to 17 bases. CDR3 length: 14 residues. Germline CDR1 DFQATT, CDR2 SNEGSKA (reference sequence). Here the CDR3 DNA reads TGCAGTGCTACCCCCCCACTAGGCTGGTACGAGCAGTACTTC. Protein sequence: CSATPPLGWYEQYF.

This clonotype was counted at least ten times. The V gene is TRBV5-1, the J gene TRBJ1-6; 7 bases map to TRBD1. The CDR3 has 14 residues. Germline-derived CDR1 and CDR2 are SGHRS and YFSETQ. The junction had 6 bases not matched to a gene; V was cut back by 4 bases and J by 8 bases. The chain's CDR3 is CASSRTGLDSPLHF. CDR3 coding DNA: TGCGCCAGCAGCCGGACAGGCCTTGATTCACCCCTCCACTTT. Based on the CDR3 plus reference TRBV5-1 and TRBJ1-6, the full variable domain is KAGVTQTPRYLIKTRGQQVTLSCSPISGHRSVSWYQQTPGQGLQFLFEYFSETQRNKGNFPGRFSGRQFSNSRSEMNVSTLELGDSALYLCASSRTGLDSPLHFGNGTRLTVT.

This clonotype was seen a few times. This chain connects TRBV12-3 or TRBV12-4 to TRBJ1-1; D perhaps matches TRBD1 (6 bases). Trimming removed 7 bases from V and 7 bases from J, with 16 bases in between. This CDR3 is 13 amino acids long. This chain's CDR3 is CASIGGAQGEAFF. The CDR3 coding sequence is TGTGCCAGCATTGGGGGGGCGCAAGGTGAAGCTTTCTTT.